The 13 T cell receptor beta chains presented below share a single source sample, sequenced in a study of tumor-infiltrating lymphocytes in primary liver carcinoma. A constant-region primer primed TCR beta cDNA synthesis from 500 to 550 ng of total RNA. Nested multiplex PCR, run for three rounds with slightly modified ARM-PCR, yielded TCR beta libraries. For around 9 cycles apiece, the opening two PCR rounds ran with TRBV1-TRBV30 forward primers and a C-beta reverse primer. In TCRdb, the multiplex PCR reads were re-called with MiXCR into one record per CDR3 protein. The data contain more than 85,000 distinct CDR3 sequences, 82% of them singletons. Without any cell sorting, about 18-31 mg of bulk tissue yielded co-extracted RNA and DNA. The sequenced sample was liver tumor tissue from sampling region 3. Indicated subset: tumor region T3, left-lateral pole. These TCRs come from a man aged 40-49 years with primary liver carcinoma and hepatitis B virus infection.

V is TRBV7-9 and J is TRBJ2-7; D not certain. The germline gives CDR1 SEHNR, CDR2 FQNEAQ (reference sequence). The V and J ends lost 5 bases and 3 bases respectively, with 11 bases between them. The CDR3 has 13 amino acids. The CDR3 is CASSDDKVYEQYF. The CDR3 bases are TGTGCCAGCAGCGATGACAAGGTCTACGAGCAGTACTTC.

In this sample, this clonotype turned up many times. The rearrangement joins TRBV20-1 to TRBJ2-7, with 7 bases lining up with TRBD2. V gave up 0 bases and J gave up 5 bases; unmatched junction bases: 4. The CDR3 consists of 13 residues. Germline V CDR1 and CDR2: DFQATT, SNEGSKA (reference sequence). The CDR3 region is CSARDPGRDEQYF. DNA of the CDR3: TGCAGTGCTAGAGATCCGGGGAGGGACGAGCAGTACTTC.

A word on this clonotype: The junction departs from the called germline gene at one end, perhaps through a read error. V and J are TRBV7-9 and TRBJ2-7, with D uncertain. The CDR3 covers 13 residues. Germline V gives CDR1 SEHNR, CDR2 FQNEAQ (reference sequence). The DNA of the CDR3 is TGTGTCAGCAGCTTAGGCAGGTCCTACGAGCAGTACTTC. This translates into CVSSLGRSYEQYF.

About this clonotype: The junction and the germline gene differ at one end; a read error may be behind it. J is TRBJ1-1 and V is TRBV29-1; D may be TRBD1 (5 bases). Germline V CDR1 and CDR2: SQVTM, ANQGSEA. This CDR3 spans 15 amino acids. Here the CDR3 reads CSVGRGWGMNTEASF. In DNA, the CDR3 is TGCAGTGTTGGTAGGGGCTGGGGAATGAACACTGAAGCTTCCTTT.

To note about this clonotype: At one end, the junction sequence differs from germline, possibly due to a read error. The CDR3: CVSSIPGARGEQFF. In DNA, the CDR3 is TGTGTCAGTAGTATACCGGGGGCGCGGGGTGAGCAGTTCTTC. The chain carries TRBV19 and TRBJ2-1; D may correspond to TRBD1 or TRBD2 (6 bases each). The CDR3 is 14 residues long. Germline V gene data show CDR1 as LNHDA and CDR2 as SQIVND (reference sequence).

Regarding this clonotype: Here the CDR3 omits its conserved ending phenylalanine or tryptophan, so a read error is the likely source. J is TRBJ1-1 and V is TRBV6-2 or TRBV6-3; no reliable D call. V was cut by 5 bases and J by 2 bases, with 12 bases left in between. This CDR3 has 14 amino acids. CDR1 and CDR2 from the germline V gene are MNHEY and SVGEGT. This CDR3 is CASSTSSINTEAFI. The CDR3 DNA is TGTGCCAGCAGTACAAGCAGCATAAACACTGAAGCTTTCATT.

This clonotype was recorded many times. The chain employs TRBV5-1 and TRBJ2-5; D is undetermined. V lost 0 bases to trimming and J lost 3 bases, with 9 bases between them. Germline V lookup: CDR1 SGHRS, CDR2 YFSETQ. The CDR3 length is 14 residues. The CDR3 sequence is CASSLELNEETQYF. The CDR3 nucleotides are TGCGCCAGCAGCTTGGAACTAAATGAAGAGACCCAGTACTTC.

The rearrangement links TRBV29-1 to TRBJ1-1; D is perhaps TRBD1 (6 bases). CDR1 is SQVTM, CDR2 ANQGSEA, per germline. Trimming shortened V by 7 bases and J by 7 bases, and 16 bases separated the two germline ends. The CDR3 has 12 amino acids. This chain's CDR3 is CSAGRGTFEAFF. In DNA form, the CDR3 reads TGCAGCGCTGGGAGGGGGACGTTTGAAGCTTTCTTT.

This clonotype was recorded only once. This likely comes from a read error, as the CDR3 has no conserved phenylalanine or tryptophan at its end. The chain carries TRBV14 and TRBJ2-7; D unresolved. The CDR3 has 11 residues. Germline assignment: CDR1 SGHDN and CDR2 FVKESK. V lost 7 bases and J lost 6, with 10 bases in between. The CDR3 DNA reads as TGTGCCAGCAACAGAGACCGCGAGCAGTACATC. Translation gives CASNRDREQYI.

Note on this clonotype: The junction does not match germline at one end; this may be a read error. The chain has TRBV29-1 and TRBJ2-1; 8 bases map to TRBD1. Per the germline V gene, CDR1 is SQVTM and CDR2 is ANQGSEA. This CDR3 spans 12 amino acids. CDR3 region: CSLGQGPNERFF. In DNA form, the CDR3 reads TGTAGCCTAGGACAGGGCCCCAATGAGCGGTTCTTC.

The chain is built from TRBV5-1 and TRBJ2-1; unclear D gene. V was shortened by 4 bases and J by 0 bases, with 11 bases between the two germline ends. The CDR3 totals 15 residues. Germline CDR1 and CDR2: SGHRS and YFSETQ. The CDR3 coding sequence is TGCGCCAGCAGCGGTATTGCTGTCTCCTACAATGAGCAGTTCTTC. The encoded protein is CASSGIAVSYNEQFF.

This sequence joins TRBV2 and TRBJ2-1; possibly TRBD2 for D (6 bases). The CDR3 consists of 15 residues. Germline V lookup: CDR1 SNHLY, CDR2 FYNNEI. Trimming pared 3 bases from V and 5 bases from J, leaving 14 bases between. CDR3 nucleotide sequence: TGTGCCAGCAGTGAGACTAGGGTACCCCACAATGAGCAGTTCTTC. Residues: CASSETRVPHNEQFF.

Note on this clonotype: One end of the junction fails to match germline, which may point to a read error. The CDR3 here is CATSLRDRENEKLLF. In DNA form, the CDR3 reads TGCGCCACCAGCCTCCGGGACAGGGAAAATGAAAAACTGCTTTTT. The chain recombines TRBV4-1 with TRBJ1-4; 9 bases line up with TRBD1. Germline CDR1 and CDR2: MGHRA and YSYEKL. CDR3 length: 15 residues.